This entry is about one T cell receptor beta chain. The antigen is unknown. This entry is derived from a study of cytomegalovirus exposure and HLA in healthy donors. Study-level findings and limits: Analyses of presence and absence presupposed an approximately uniform sequencing depth across donors.

It was with 60 Vbeta and 13 Jbeta primers that the PCR ran. This table comes from immunoSEQ multiplex PCR, and its TCRdb copy is limited to in-frame clones, with some not included. The data hold 150,000 to 200,000 clones, with 85% observed a single time. The CDR3 consists of 16 residues. Trimming at V came to 3 bases and at J to 4 bases, leaving 5 bases not matched to a gene. Germline V gene data show CDR1 as SGHRS and CDR2 as YFSETQ. The receptor was derived from a young man in good health and CMV-seropositive. Sequenced: PBMCs. This chain connects TRBV5-1 to TRBJ2-7, with TRBD2 identical over 15 bases. DNA for the CDR3: TGCGCCAGCAGCTGGACTAGCGGGGGGGCCGAGTACGAGCAGTACTTC. This sequence encodes CASSWTSGGAEYEQYF.